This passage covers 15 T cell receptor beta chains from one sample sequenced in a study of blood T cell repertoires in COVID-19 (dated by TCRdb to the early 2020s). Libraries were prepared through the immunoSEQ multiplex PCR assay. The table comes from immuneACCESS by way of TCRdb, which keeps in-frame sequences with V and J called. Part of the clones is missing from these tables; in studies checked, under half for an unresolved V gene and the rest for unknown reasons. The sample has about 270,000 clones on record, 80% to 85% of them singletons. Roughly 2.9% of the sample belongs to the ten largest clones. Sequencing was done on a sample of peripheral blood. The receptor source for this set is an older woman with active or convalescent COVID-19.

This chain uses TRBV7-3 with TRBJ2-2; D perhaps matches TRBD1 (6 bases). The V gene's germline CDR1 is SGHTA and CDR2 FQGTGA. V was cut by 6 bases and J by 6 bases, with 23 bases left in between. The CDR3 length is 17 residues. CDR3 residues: CASSYDLRAGVAGELFF. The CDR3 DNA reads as TGTGCCAGCAGTTACGACCTTAGGGCAGGGGTGGCCGGGGAGCTGTTTTTT.

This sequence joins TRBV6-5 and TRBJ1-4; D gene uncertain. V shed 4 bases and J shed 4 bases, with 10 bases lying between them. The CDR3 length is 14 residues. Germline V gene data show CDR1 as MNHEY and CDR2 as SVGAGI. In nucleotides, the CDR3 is TGTGCCAGCAGTTTCCACAGTCTTAATGAAAAACTGTTTTTT. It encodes CASSFHSLNEKLFF.

The CDR3 nucleotides are TGTGCCAGCAGCCTCATTAGGGGTCTCGGCACAGATACGCAGTATTTT. Protein sequence: CASSLIRGLGTDTQYF. The V and J genes are TRBV7-8 and TRBJ2-3, with a weak D call TRBD1 (5 bases). Per germline, CDR1 SGHVS and CDR2 FQNEAQ. The ends were cut back, 5 bases at V and 1 base at J, with 16 bases in the middle. This CDR3 spans 16 amino acids.

As DNA, the CDR3 is TGCGCCAGCAGCCAGGGCGGGGGGGAGCAGTTCTTC. It encodes CASSQGGGEQFF. This chain links TRBV4-3 with TRBJ2-1; TRBD2 matches at 8 bases. Germline values: CDR1 LGHNA, CDR2 YSLEER. With 3 bases clipped from V and 10 bases from J, the junction kept 2 bases outside the gene matches. CDR3 length equals 12 residues.

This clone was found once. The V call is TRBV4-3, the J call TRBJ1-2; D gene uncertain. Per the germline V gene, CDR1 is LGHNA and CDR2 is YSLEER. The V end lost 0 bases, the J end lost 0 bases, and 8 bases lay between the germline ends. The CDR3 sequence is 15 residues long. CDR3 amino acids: CASSQDGGANYGYTF. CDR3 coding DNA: TGCGCCAGCAGCCAAGACGGCGGAGCTAACTATGGCTACACCTTC.

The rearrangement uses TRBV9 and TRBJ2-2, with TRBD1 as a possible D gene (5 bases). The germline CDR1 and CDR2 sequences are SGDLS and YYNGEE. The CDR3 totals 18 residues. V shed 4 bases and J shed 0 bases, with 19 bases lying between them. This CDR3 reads CASSTPLRTSTNTGELFF. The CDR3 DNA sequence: TGTGCCAGCAGCACCCCCCTGAGGACAAGTACGAACACCGGGGAGCTGTTTTTT.

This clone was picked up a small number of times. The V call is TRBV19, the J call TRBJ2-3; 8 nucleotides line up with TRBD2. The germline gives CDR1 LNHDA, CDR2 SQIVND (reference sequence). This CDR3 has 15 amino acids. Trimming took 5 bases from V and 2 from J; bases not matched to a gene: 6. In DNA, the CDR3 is TGTGCCAGTAGTTCGGCGGGGGGCCTCACAGATACGCAGTATTTT. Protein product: CASSSAGGLTDTQYF.

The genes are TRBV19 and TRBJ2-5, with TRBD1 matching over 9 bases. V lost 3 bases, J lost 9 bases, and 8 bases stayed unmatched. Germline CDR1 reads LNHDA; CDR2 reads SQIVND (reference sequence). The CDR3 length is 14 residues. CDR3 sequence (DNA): TGTGCCAGTAGTATTGGGACAGGGAGGGCGGCCCAGTACTTC. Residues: CASSIGTGRAAQYF.

The chain's CDR3 is CASSDVRRLRGGETQYF. The DNA of the CDR3 is TGTGCCAGCAGTGACGTTCGACGATTGCGGGGAGGAGAGACCCAGTACTTC. This sequence joins TRBV6-4 and TRBJ2-5; the D gene is possibly TRBD2 (6 bases). V was cut by 2 bases and J by 4 bases, with 20 bases left in between. The CDR3 has 17 residues. Germline assignment: CDR1 MRHNA and CDR2 SNTAGT.

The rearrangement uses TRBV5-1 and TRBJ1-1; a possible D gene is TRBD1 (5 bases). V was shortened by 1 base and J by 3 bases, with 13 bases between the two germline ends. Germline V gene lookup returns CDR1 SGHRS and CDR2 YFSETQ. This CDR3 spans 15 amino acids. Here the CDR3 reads CASSLQGSGDTEAFF. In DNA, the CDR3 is TGCGCCAGCAGCTTGCAGGGATCGGGGGACACTGAAGCTTTCTTT. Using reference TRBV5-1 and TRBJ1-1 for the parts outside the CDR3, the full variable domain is KAGVTQTPRYLIKTRGQQVTLSCSPISGHRSVSWYQQTPGQGLQFLFEYFSETQRNKGNFPGRFSGRQFSNSRSEMNVSTLELGDSALYLCASSLQGSGDTEAFFGQGTRLTVV.

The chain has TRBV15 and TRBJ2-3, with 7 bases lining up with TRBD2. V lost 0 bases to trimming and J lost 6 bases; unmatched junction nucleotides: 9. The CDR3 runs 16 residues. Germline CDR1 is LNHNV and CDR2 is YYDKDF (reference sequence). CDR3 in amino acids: CATSRDRLAGVDTQYF. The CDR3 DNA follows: TGTGCCACCAGCAGAGACCGACTAGCAGGAGTGGATACGCAGTATTTT.

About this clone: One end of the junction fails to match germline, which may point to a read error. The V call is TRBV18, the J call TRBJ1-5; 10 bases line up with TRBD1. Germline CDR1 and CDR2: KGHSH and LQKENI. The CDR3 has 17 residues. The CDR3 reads CASSAPGTGASNQPQHF. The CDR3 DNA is TGTGCCAGCTCAGCACCCGGGACAGGGGCTAGCAATCAGCCCCAGCATTTT.

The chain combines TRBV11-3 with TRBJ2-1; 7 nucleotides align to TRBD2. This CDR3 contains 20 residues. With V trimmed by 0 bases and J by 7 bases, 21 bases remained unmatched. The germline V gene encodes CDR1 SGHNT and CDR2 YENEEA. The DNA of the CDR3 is TGTGCCAGCAGCTTAGATCGGGGCAGGGAGGGACTACCCAGCCCTAATGAGCAGTTCTTC. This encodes CASSLDRGREGLPSPNEQFF. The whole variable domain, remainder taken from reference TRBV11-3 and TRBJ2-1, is EAGVVQSPRYKIIEKKQPVAFWCNPISGHNTLYWYLQNLGQGPELLIRYENEEAVDDSQLPKDRFSAERLKGVDSTLKIQPAELGDSAVYLCASSLDRGREGLPSPNEQFFGPGTRLTVL.

The CDR3 DNA follows: TGTGCCAGCAGTAGTGGGACAGGGATGCTATGGCGGTTTCCGAACACTGAAGCTTTCTTT. It specifies CASSSGTGMLWRFPNTEAFF. The chain joins TRBV2 to TRBJ1-1; 9 bases fit TRBD1. J was trimmed by 1 base and V by 5 bases; bases with no gene match: 20. Looked up from germline, CDR1 is SNHLY and CDR2 is FYNNEI. This CDR3 has 20 amino acids.

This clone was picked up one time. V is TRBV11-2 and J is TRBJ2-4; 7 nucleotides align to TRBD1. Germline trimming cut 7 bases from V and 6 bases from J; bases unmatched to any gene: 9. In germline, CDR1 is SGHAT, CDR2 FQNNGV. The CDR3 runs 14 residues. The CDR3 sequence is CASTGTVGSNIQYF. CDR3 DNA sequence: TGTGCCAGCACGGGGACAGTGGGCTCAAACATTCAGTACTTC.